A selection of T cell receptor beta chains follows, all from one sample in a study of OX40 agonist ivuxolimab in advanced cancers. Only in-frame clones appear in the TCRdb table, and some are missing; sequencing was by immunoSEQ multiplex PCR. The data show 23,000 or so clones, under 85% seen once. The starting material was CD4+ or CD8+ T cells sorted from blood, obtained in a trial of the OX40 agonist ivuxolimab. Every receptor here comes from an adult with an advanced solid tumor such as melanoma, head and neck, liver or kidney cancer. Each CDR3 is given with its conserved first and last residue. Fields, in order: CDR3 length, clone size, D gene, V gene, J gene, CDR3 protein, CDR3 DNA. The D gene is left open where the match is weak. For some rows the clone size is stated as once, few or many, or as a class when expanded; others skip it.

length: 14; size: few; D: TRBD1; V: TRBV29-1; J: TRBJ1-1; CDR3: CSVGGDRENTEAFF; DNA: TGCAGCGTAGGCGGGGACAGGGAGAACACTGAAGCTTTCTTT
length: 15; size: .; D: .; V: TRBV9; J: TRBJ2-7; CDR3: CASSRGRSDGGEQYF; DNA: TGTGCCAGCAGCCGAGGACGCTCCGATGGGGGCGAGCAGTACTTC
length: 14; size: .; D: TRBD1; V: TRBV2; J: TRBJ2-7; CDR3: CASSWEDRAYEQYF; DNA: TGTGCCAGCTCTTGGGAGGACAGGGCCTACGAGCAGTACTTC
length: 15; size: once; D: TRBD1; V: TRBV27; J: TRBJ2-7; CDR3: CASSLAGTEAYEQYF; DNA: TGTGCCAGCAGTTTGGCCGGGACAGAAGCCTACGAGCAGTACTTC
length: 11; size: .; D: .; V: TRBV7-9; J: TRBJ1-1; CDR3: CASSLAREAFF; DNA: TGTGCCAGCAGCTTAGCCAGGGAAGCTTTCTTT
length: 15; size: once; D: TRBD1; V: TRBV2; J: TRBJ1-1; CDR3: CASSEAGQGNTEAFF; DNA: TGTGCCAGCAGTGAAGCGGGACAGGGGAACACTGAAGCTTTCTTT
length: 13; size: .; D: .; V: TRBV2; J: TRBJ1-4; CDR3: CASSRPYNEKLFF; DNA: TGTGCCAGCAGCCGACCCTATAATGAAAAACTGTTTTTT
length: 18; size: .; D: TRBD1; V: TRBV2; J: TRBJ2-3; CDR3: CASSHDVQGDTYTDTQYF; DNA: TGTGCCAGCAGTCATGATGTTCAGGGGGATACGTACACAGATACGCAGTATTTT
length: 14; size: .; D: TRBD1; V: TRBV18; J: TRBJ1-3; CDR3: CASSLGQGWDTIYF; DNA: TGTGCCAGCTCACTCGGACAGGGTTGGGACACCATATATTTT
length: 14; size: .; D: .; V: TRBV11-2; J: TRBJ1-1; CDR3: CASSLADSYTEAFF; DNA: TGTGCCAGCAGCTTGGCAGACAGCTACACTGAAGCTTTCTTT
length: 14; size: .; D: TRBD2; V: TRBV19; J: TRBJ2-1; CDR3: CASSILAGGTEQFF; DNA: TGTGCCAGTAGTATTCTAGCGGGGGGGACTGAGCAGTTCTTC
length: 16; size: .; D: .; V: TRBV19; J: TRBJ2-2; CDR3: CASSIPLTSPNGELFF; DNA: TGTGCCAGTAGTATCCCATTGACAAGTCCTAACGGGGAGCTGTTTTTT
length: 13; size: .; D: TRBD1; V: TRBV12-5; J: TRBJ2-4; CDR3: CATQGQNENIQYF; DNA: TGTGCTACCCAGGGACAGAACGAAAACATTCAGTACTTC
length: 17; size: .; D: .; V: TRBV11-2; J: TRBJ1-5; CDR3: CASSLVPPVGANQPQHF; DNA: TGTGCCAGCAGCTTAGTGCCCCCGGTGGGGGCTAATCAGCCCCAGCATTTT
length: 16; size: .; D: TRBD2; V: TRBV6-4; J: TRBJ2-3; CDR3: CASSDSGAGGPDTQYF; DNA: TGTGCCAGCAGTGACTCGGGTGCGGGGGGCCCAGATACGCAGTATTTT
length: 15; size: few; D: TRBD1; V: TRBV4-1; J: TRBJ1-2; CDR3: CASSQDLYERTGIIF; DNA: TGCGCCAGCAGCCAAGATCTATATGAGAGGACAGGGATTATCTTC
length: 15; size: once; D: .; V: TRBV9; J: TRBJ1-2; CDR3: CASSPSADLGYGYTF; DNA: TGTGCCAGCAGCCCCAGTGCAGATTTAGGCTATGGCTACACCTTC
length: 16; size: .; D: TRBD2; V: TRBV19; J: TRBJ2-3; CDR3: CASSIGIAGGTDTQYF; DNA: TGTGCCAGTAGTATAGGGATAGCGGGGGGGACAGATACGCAGTATTTT
length: 16; size: .; D: .; V: TRBV19; J: TRBJ1-5; CDR3: CASSMMAGMGNQPQHF; DNA: TGTGCCAGTAGTATGATGGCGGGTATGGGCAATCAGCCCCAGCATTTT
length: 13; size: .; D: .; V: TRBV11-3; J: TRBJ2-7; CDR3: CASSPGSSYEQYF; DNA: TGTGCCAGCAGCCCGGGGTCCTCCTACGAGCAGTACTTC
length: 18; size: .; D: .; V: TRBV4-2; J: TRBJ1-4; CDR3: CASSQNLGLGGLYEKLFF; DNA: TGTGCCAGCAGCCAAAACCTCGGGCTGGGGGGACTCTATGAAAAACTGTTTTTT
length: 13; size: .; D: .; V: TRBV15; J: TRBJ2-7; CDR3: CATSRDTGYEQYF; DNA: TGTGCCACCAGCAGAGATACGGGCTACGAGCAGTACTTC
length: 12; size: .; D: .; V: TRBV29-1; J: TRBJ1-2; CDR3: CSGQISNYGYTF; DNA: TGCAGCGGACAGATATCTAACTATGGCTACACCTTC
length: 13; size: few; D: TRBD1; V: TRBV27; J: TRBJ1-2; CDR3: CASSFPGGNGYTF; DNA: TGTGCCAGCAGTTTTCCAGGGGGAAATGGCTACACCTTC
length: 14; size: few; D: .; V: TRBV7-2; J: TRBJ1-1; CDR3: CASSWTGENTEAFF; DNA: TGTGCCAGCAGCTGGACCGGGGAGAACACTGAAGCTTTCTTT
length: 16; size: .; D: TRBD2; V: TRBV7-6; J: TRBJ2-1; CDR3: CASSLVTSGGAGEQFF; DNA: TGTGCCAGCAGCTTAGTGACTAGCGGGGGGGCAGGGGAGCAGTTCTTC
length: 15; size: .; D: .; V: TRBV4-1; J: TRBJ1-2; CDR3: CASSQDFGSGYGYTF; DNA: TGCGCCAGCAGCCAAGATTTTGGGTCGGGCTATGGCTACACCTTC
length: 18; size: .; D: TRBD2; V: TRBV5-1; J: TRBJ2-1; CDR3: CASSFPGLAGPSYNEQFF; DNA: TGCGCCAGCAGCTTCCCTGGACTAGCGGGGCCCAGTTACAATGAGCAGTTCTTC
length: 15; size: .; D: .; V: TRBV4-1; J: TRBJ1-1; CDR3: CASSQDPGLGTEAFF; DNA: TGCGCCAGCAGCCAAGACCCAGGGTTGGGAACTGAAGCTTTCTTT